The 13 T cell receptor beta chains listed next were all sequenced from one sample in a study of CD8 T cells in Susac syndrome. After extraction with the RNeasy kit, about 0.45 to 1 ug of the RNA was reverse transcribed using random hexamers. TCRdb fed the immunoSEQ multiplex PCR reads into MiXCR, producing one record per CDR3 protein. The table includes fewer than 90,000 distinct CDR3 sequences, over 85% detected once. Sequencing was carried out using CD8+ T cells from PBMCs. These TCRs come from a human donor with Susac syndrome.

The CDR3, as DNA: TGTGCCAGCAGCTTAACCGGGACCCTGGGTGGCTACGAGCAGTACTTC. It codes for CASSLTGTLGGYEQYF. V gene TRBV7-9 combines with J gene TRBJ2-7, with D perhaps matching TRBD1 or TRBD2 (5 bases each). The CDR3 totals 16 residues. CDR1 is SEHNR, CDR2 FQNEAQ, per germline (reference sequence). Trimming left V 2 bases short and J 3 bases short, with 17 bases between.

V is TRBV20-1 and J is TRBJ2-7; 7 bases map to TRBD2. There are 13 residues in the CDR3. V was pared by 0 bases and J by 2 bases, with 1 base of the junction left unmatched. The germline V gene encodes CDR1 DFQATT and CDR2 SNEGSKA (reference sequence). CDR3 protein: CSARDRGAYEQYF. The CDR3 bases are TGCAGTGCTAGAGATCGGGGGGCCTACGAGCAGTACTTC.

This chain uses TRBV29-1 with TRBJ2-2, with D possibly called TRBD1 or TRBD2 (6 bases each). CDR3 length: 16 residues. Per the germline V gene, CDR1 is SQVTM and CDR2 is ANQGSEA. V lost 0 bases and J 4 bases, leaving 15 bases between the germline ends. CDR3 DNA: TGCAGCGTTGAAGATCGTACGGGGGCCAGCACCGGGGAGCTGTTTTTT. Translation: CSVEDRTGASTGELFF.

V and J are TRBV20-1 and TRBJ2-1, with 8 bases matching TRBD2. Looked up from germline, CDR1 is DFQATT and CDR2 is SNEGSKA (reference sequence). Trimming took 3 bases from V and 10 from J; bases not matched to a gene: 26. CDR3 size: 19 residues. The CDR3 coding sequence is TGCAGTGCTAGTCATTCATCAAACAGCGGACGGGGGGGTTATTGGGAGCAGTTCTTC. Its translation is CSASHSSNSGRGGYWEQFF.

V and J are TRBV20-1 and TRBJ2-5, with TRBD2 matching over 7 bases. The CDR3 length is 14 residues. Germline CDR1 is DFQATT and CDR2 is SNEGSKA (reference sequence). V dropped 5 bases and J dropped 4; count of bases not matched to a gene: 10. This chain's CDR3 is CSAPRGTGGETQYF. CDR3 coding DNA: TGCAGTGCTCCACGAGGTACGGGAGGAGAGACCCAGTACTTC.

The gene calls are TRBV12-3 or TRBV12-4 and TRBJ2-7; D uncertain. V was trimmed by 1 base and J by 5 bases, leaving 6 bases between them. The length of the CDR3 is 12 residues. CDR3 sequence: CASSLGLDEQYF. In DNA form, the CDR3 reads TGTGCCAGCAGTTTAGGGTTGGACGAGCAGTACTTC.

The chain employs TRBV4-2 and TRBJ2-7; tentatively, D is TRBD1 (5 bases). V lost 2 bases to trimming and J lost 5 bases, with 16 bases between them. This CDR3 contains 15 residues. Germline lookup yields CDR1 LGHNA and CDR2 YNFKEQ. As DNA, the CDR3 is TGTGCCAGCAGCCAACCCGAGAGACAGTCCCACGAGCAGTACTTC. Protein sequence: CASSQPERQSHEQYF.

Only one count was recorded for this clonotype. The genes are TRBV27 and TRBJ1-6; TRBD1 matches 8 bases. Trimming cost V 4 bases and J 7 bases; bases outside gene matches: 3. The CDR3 runs to 14 residues. Germline CDR1 and CDR2: MNHEY and SMNVEV (reference sequence). In DNA, the CDR3 is TGTGCCAGCAGTTATCGGACAGGGAATTCACCCCTCCACTTT. Amino acids: CASSYRTGNSPLHF.

The genes are TRBV20-1 and TRBJ1-5; no firm D call. Germline CDR1 and CDR2: DFQATT and SNEGSKA (reference sequence). V was clipped by 1 base and J by 4 bases, with 11 bases between them. This CDR3 spans 14 amino acids. CDR3 region: CSARGFGGNQPQHF. In DNA form, the CDR3 reads TGCAGTGCTAGAGGTTTTGGCGGGAATCAGCCCCAGCATTTT.

This clonotype appeared a single time. The V and J genes are TRBV30 and TRBJ1-4; perhaps TRBD1 as D (5 bases). This CDR3 is 15 amino acids long. V dropped 3 bases and J dropped 5 bases, with 16 bases sitting between them. Per germline, CDR1 GTSNPN and CDR2 SVGIG (reference sequence). CDR3 coding DNA: TGTGCCTGGAGGCCCTACGGGGGACCGAATGAAAAACTGTTTTTT. Its protein product is CAWRPYGGPNEKLFF.

The chain joins TRBV20-1 to TRBJ2-1, with 8 positions matching TRBD2. The V and J ends lost 6 bases and 7 bases, in that order; junction bases with no gene match: 11. Germline values: CDR1 DFQATT, CDR2 SNEGSKA (reference sequence). The CDR3 extends over 14 amino acids. Here the CDR3 DNA reads TGCAGTGCAGTAGCGGGAAGGCGTGTGAATGAGCAGTTCTTC. Encoded protein: CSAVAGRRVNEQFF.

This clonotype was observed a few times. The chain employs TRBV4-1 and TRBJ1-2; D is ambiguous. The germline V gene encodes CDR1 MGHRA and CDR2 YSYEKL. The V gene lost 1 base and the J gene lost 4 bases, with 10 bases spanning the gap. There are 14 residues in the CDR3. CDR3 sequence: CASSQGVVSYGYTF. The CDR3 DNA reads as TGCGCCAGCAGCCAAGGGGTTGTGAGCTATGGCTACACCTTC.

The chain combines TRBV23-1 with TRBJ2-1, with D perhaps TRBD1 or TRBD2 (5 bases each). TRBV23-1 is an open reading frame whose function is uncertain. The length of the CDR3 is 15 residues. V lost 7 bases, J lost 5 bases, and 18 bases lay in between. The CDR3 nucleotides are TGCGCCAGCACCGAATGGTGGGACCGACACAATGAGCAGTTCTTC. Its translation is CASTEWWDRHNEQFF.